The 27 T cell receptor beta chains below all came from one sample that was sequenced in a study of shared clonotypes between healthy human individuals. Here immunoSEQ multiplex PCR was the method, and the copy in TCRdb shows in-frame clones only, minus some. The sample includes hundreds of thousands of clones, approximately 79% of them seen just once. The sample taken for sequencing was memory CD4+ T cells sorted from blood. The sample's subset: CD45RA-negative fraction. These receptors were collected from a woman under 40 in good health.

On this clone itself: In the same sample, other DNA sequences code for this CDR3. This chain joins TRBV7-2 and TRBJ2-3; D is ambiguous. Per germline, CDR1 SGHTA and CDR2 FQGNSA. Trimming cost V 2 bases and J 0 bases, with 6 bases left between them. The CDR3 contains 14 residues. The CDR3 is CASSLRSSTDTQYF. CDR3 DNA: TGTGCCAGCAGCTTACGGAGTAGCACAGATACGCAGTATTTT.

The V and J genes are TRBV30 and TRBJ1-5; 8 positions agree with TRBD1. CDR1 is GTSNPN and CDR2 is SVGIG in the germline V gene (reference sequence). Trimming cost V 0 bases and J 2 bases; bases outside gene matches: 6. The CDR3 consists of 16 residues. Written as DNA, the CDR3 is TGTGCCTGGAGTGTAGGGGCAGGGGGCCGCAATCAGCCCCAGCATTTT. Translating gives CAWSVGAGGRNQPQHF.

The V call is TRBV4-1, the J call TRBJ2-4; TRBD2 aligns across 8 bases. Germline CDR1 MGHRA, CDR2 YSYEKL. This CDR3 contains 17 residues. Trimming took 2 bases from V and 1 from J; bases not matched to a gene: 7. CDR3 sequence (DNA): TGCGCCAGCAGCCAACCCCGGGGGGGTCCGGCCAAAAACATTCAGTACTTC. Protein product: CASSQPRGGPAKNIQYF.

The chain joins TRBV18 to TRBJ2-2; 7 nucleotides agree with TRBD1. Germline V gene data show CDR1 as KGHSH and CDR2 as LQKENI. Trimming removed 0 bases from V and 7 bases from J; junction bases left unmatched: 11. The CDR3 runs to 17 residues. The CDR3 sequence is CASSPPNRGLYGGELFF. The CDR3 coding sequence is TGTGCCAGCTCACCACCGAACAGGGGCTTGTATGGCGGGGAGCTGTTTTTT.

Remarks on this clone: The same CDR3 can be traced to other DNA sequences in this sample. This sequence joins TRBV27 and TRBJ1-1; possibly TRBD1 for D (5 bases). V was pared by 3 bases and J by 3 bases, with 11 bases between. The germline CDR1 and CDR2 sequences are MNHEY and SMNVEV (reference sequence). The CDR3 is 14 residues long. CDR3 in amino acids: CASSLWGGDTEAFF. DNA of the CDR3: TGTGCCAGCAGTTTGTGGGGGGGGGACACTGAAGCTTTCTTT.

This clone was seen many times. CDR3 sequence reads: CASSPALAGGWNEQFF. CDR3 in DNA: TGTGCCAGCAGTCCCGCCTTAGCGGGAGGGTGGAATGAGCAGTTCTTC. The rearrangement links TRBV28 to TRBJ2-1; TRBD2 aligns across 11 bases. The V gene end was trimmed by 5 bases and the J gene end by 7 bases; junction bases not matched to a gene: 10. This CDR3 contains 16 residues. Germline values: CDR1 MDHEN, CDR2 SYDVKM.

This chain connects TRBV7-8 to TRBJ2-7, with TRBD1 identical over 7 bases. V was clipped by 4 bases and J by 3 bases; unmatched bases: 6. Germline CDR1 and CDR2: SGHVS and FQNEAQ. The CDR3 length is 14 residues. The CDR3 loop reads CASSSPGQNYEQYF. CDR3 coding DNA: TGTGCCAGCAGCTCACCGGGACAGAACTACGAGCAGTACTTC.

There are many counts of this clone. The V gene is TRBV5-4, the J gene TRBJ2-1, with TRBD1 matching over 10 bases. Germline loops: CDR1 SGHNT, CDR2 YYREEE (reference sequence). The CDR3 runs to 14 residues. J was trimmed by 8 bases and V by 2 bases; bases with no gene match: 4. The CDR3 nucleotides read TGTGCCAGCAGCTTAAGACAGGGGGCGTATGAGCAGTTCTTC. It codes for CASSLRQGAYEQFF.

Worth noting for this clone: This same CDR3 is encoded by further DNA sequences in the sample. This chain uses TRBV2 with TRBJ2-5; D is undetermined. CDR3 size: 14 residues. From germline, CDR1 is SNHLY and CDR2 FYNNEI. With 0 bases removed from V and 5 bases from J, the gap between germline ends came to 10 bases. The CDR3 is CASSEARSGETQYF. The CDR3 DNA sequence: TGTGCCAGCAGTGAAGCGCGGTCCGGGGAGACCCAGTACTTC.

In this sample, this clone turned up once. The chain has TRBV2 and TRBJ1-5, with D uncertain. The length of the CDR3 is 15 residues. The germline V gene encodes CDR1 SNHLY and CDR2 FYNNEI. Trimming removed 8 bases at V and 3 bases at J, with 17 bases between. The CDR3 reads CASQREGIANQPQHF. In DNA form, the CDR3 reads TGTGCCAGCCAAAGAGAGGGCATCGCCAATCAGCCCCAGCATTTT.

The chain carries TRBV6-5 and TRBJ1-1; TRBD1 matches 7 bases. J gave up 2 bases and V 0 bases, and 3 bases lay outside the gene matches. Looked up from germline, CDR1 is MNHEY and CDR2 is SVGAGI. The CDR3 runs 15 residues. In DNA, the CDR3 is TGTGCCAGCAGTTACTCTCGGGACAGCAACACTGAAGCTTTCTTT. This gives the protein CASSYSRDSNTEAFF.

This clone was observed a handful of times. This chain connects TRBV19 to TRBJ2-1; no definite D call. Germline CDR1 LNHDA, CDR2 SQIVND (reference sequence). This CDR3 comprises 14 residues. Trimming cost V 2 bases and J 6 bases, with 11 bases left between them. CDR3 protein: CASSILLGTNEQFF. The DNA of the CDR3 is TGTGCCAGTAGTATACTCCTAGGCACCAATGAGCAGTTCTTC.

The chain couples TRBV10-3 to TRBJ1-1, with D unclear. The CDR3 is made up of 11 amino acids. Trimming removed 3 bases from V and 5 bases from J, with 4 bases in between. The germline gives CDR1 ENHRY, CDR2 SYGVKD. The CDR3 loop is CAISDVTEAFF. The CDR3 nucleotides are TGTGCCATCAGTGATGTAACTGAAGCTTTCTTT.

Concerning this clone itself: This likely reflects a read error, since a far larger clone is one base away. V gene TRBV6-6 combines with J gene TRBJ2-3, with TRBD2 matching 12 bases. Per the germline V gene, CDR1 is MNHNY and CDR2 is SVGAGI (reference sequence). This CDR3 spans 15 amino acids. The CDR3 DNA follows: TGTGCCGGCAGACCTAGCGGGAGGGCCTCCGATACGCAGTATTTT. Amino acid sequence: CAGRPSGRASDTQYF.

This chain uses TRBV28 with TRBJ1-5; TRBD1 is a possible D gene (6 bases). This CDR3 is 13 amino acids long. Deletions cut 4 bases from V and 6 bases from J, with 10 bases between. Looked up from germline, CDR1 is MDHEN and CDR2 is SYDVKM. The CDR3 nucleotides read TGTGCCAGCAGTTCGGGGGCCAGTCAGCCCCAGCATTTT. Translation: CASSSGASQPQHF.

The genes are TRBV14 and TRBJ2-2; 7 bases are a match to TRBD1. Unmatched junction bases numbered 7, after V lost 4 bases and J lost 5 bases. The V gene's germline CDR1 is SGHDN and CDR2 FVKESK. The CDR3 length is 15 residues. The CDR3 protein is CASSRQGRITGELFF. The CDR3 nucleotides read TGTGCCAGCAGCCGACAGGGTCGAATAACCGGGGAGCTGTTTTTT. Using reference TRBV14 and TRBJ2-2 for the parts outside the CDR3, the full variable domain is EAGVTQFPSHSVIEKGQTVTLRCDPISGHDNLYWYRRVMGKEIKFLLHFVKESKQDESGMPNNRFLAERTGGTYSTLKVQPAELEDSGVYFCASSRQGRITGELFFGEGSRLTVL.

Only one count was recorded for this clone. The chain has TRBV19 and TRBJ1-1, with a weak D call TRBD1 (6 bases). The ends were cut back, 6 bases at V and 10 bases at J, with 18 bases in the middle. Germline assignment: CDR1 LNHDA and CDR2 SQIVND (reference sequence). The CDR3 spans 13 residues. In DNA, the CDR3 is TGTGCCAGTAGCCGTGACAGGCCGGCCGGAGCTTTCTTT. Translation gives CASSRDRPAGAFF.

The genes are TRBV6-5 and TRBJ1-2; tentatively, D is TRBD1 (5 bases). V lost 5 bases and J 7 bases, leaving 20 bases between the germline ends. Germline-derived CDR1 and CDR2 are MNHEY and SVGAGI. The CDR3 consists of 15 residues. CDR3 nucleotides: TGTGCCAGCAGTCCCGAGTTTGGCGGGGGTGGTGGCTACACCTTC. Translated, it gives CASSPEFGGGGGYTF.

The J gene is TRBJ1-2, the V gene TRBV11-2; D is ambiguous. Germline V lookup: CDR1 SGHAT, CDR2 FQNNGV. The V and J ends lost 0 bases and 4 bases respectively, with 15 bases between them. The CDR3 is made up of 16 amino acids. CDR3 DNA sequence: TGTGCCAGCAGCTTAGATCTCGGGCTTCTGAGCTATGGCTACACCTTC. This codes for CASSLDLGLLSYGYTF.

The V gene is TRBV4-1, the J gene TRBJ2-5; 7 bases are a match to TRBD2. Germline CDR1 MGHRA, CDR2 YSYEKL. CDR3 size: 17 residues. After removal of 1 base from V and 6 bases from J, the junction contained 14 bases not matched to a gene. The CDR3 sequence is CASSQVLFLAGGKTQYF. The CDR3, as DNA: TGCGCCAGCAGCCAAGTGTTGTTTTTAGCGGGCGGAAAGACCCAGTACTTC.

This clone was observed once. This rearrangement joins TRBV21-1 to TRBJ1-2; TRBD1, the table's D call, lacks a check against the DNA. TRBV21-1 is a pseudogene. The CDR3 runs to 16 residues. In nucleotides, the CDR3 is TGTGCCAGCAGCAAAGAGTATGGGACAGCTGGCCATGGCTACACCTTC. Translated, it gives CASSKEYGTAGHGYTF.

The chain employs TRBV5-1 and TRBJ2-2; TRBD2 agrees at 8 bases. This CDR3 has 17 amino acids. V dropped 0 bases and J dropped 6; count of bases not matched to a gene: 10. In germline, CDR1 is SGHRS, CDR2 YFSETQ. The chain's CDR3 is CASSLAPAGRAAGELFF. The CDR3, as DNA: TGCGCCAGCAGCTTGGCACCAGCCGGGAGGGCCGCCGGGGAGCTGTTTTTT.

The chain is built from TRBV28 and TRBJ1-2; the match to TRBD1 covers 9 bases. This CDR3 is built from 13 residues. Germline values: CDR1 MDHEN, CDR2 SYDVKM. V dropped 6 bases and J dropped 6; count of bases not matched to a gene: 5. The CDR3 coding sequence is TGTGCCAGCAGACCCACAGGGGGCAATGGCTACACCTTC. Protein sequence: CASRPTGGNGYTF.

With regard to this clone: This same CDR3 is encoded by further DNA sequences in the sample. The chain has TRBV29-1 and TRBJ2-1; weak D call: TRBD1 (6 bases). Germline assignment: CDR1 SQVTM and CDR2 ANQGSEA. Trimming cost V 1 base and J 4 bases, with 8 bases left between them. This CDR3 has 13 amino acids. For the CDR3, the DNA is TGCAGCGTTGAAGGGACAGAATACAATGAGCAGTTCTTC. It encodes CSVEGTEYNEQFF.

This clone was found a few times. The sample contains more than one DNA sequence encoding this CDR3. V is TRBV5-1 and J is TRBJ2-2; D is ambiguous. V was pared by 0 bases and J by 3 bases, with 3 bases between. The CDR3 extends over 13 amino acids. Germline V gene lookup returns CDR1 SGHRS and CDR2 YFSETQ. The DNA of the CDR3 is TGCGCCAGCAGCTTGGTAGACACCGGGGAGCTGTTTTTT. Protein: CASSLVDTGELFF.

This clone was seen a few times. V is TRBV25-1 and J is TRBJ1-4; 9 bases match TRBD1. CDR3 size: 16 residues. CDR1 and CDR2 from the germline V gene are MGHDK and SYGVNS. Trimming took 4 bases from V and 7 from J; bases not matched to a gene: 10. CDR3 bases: TGTGCCAGCAGTGGGCGGACAGGGGAAGGCAGTGAAAAACTGTTTTTT. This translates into CASSGRTGEGSEKLFF.

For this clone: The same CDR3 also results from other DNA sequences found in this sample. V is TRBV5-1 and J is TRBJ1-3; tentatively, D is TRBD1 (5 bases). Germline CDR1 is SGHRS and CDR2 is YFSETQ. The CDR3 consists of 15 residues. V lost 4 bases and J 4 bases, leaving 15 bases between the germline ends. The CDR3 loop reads CASSPSGQGGNTIYF. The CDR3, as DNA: TGCGCCAGCAGCCCTTCGGGGCAGGGAGGAAACACCATATATTTT. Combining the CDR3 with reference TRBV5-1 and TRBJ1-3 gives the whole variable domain KAGVTQTPRYLIKTRGQQVTLSCSPISGHRSVSWYQQTPGQGLQFLFEYFSETQRNKGNFPGRFSGRQFSNSRSEMNVSTLELGDSALYLCASSPSGQGGNTIYFGEGSWLTVV.